The 27 T cell receptor beta chains in this list originate from one sample, sequenced in a study of cytomegalovirus exposure and HLA in healthy donors. Primers included in the PCR were 60 Vbeta and 13 Jbeta primers. The table came from immunoSEQ multiplex PCR; TCRdb's copy has only in-frame clones and leaves some out. Of 130,000 to 150,000 clones listed, more than 60% are singletons. Sequences were obtained from PBMCs. Source of these receptors: a male donor in good health and CMV-seronegative.

The V and J genes are TRBV2 and TRBJ2-7; D may be TRBD2 (6 bases). The germline V and J ends were trimmed by 6 bases and 6 bases, with 15 bases remaining between them. The germline gives CDR1 SNHLY, CDR2 FYNNEI. CDR3 size: 13 residues. The CDR3 loop reads CASSSGLYREQYF. The CDR3 DNA reads TGTGCCAGCAGCTCGGGACTTTACCGCGAGCAGTACTTC. Complete variable domain (other parts from reference TRBV2 and TRBJ2-7): EPEVTQTPSHQVTQMGQEVILRCVPISNHLYFYWYRQILGQKVEFLVSFYNNEISEKSEIFDDQFSVERPDGSNFTLKIRSTKLEDSAMYFCASSSGLYREQYFGPGTRLTVT.

The chain uses TRBV29-1 and TRBJ2-3, with TRBD1 matching over 12 bases. With 0 bases clipped from V and 0 bases from J, the junction kept 7 bases outside the gene matches. The CDR3 totals 18 residues. In germline, CDR1 is SQVTM, CDR2 ANQGSEA. The chain's CDR3 is CSVEDRVGTGGSTDTQYF. The CDR3 coding sequence is TGCAGCGTTGAAGACCGGGTCGGGACAGGGGGCAGCACAGATACGCAGTATTTT.

The CDR3 sequence is CASSELGTSGGRQLSYEQYF. CDR3 nucleotide sequence: TGTGCCAGCAGTGAATTGGGGACTAGCGGGGGCCGACAACTTTCCTACGAGCAGTACTTC. V is TRBV2 and J is TRBJ2-7; 14 bases map to TRBD2. Germline V gives CDR1 SNHLY, CDR2 FYNNEI. The V gene end was trimmed by 2 bases and the J gene end by 1 base; junction bases not matched to a gene: 13. The CDR3 is 20 amino acids.

The chain carries TRBV5-5 and TRBJ2-7; the D gene is possibly TRBD1 (6 bases). The V end lost 2 bases, the J end lost 0 bases, and 12 bases lay between the germline ends. The germline V gene encodes CDR1 SGHKS and CDR2 YYEKEE (reference sequence). This CDR3 is 15 amino acids long. The CDR3 coding sequence is TGTGCCAGCAGCTTATCGACAGGTAGCTCCTACGAGCAGTACTTC. It is translated as CASSLSTGSSYEQYF.

This clone has just one count. The gene calls are TRBV27 and TRBJ2-1, with D perhaps matching TRBD2 (5 bases). From germline, CDR1 is MNHEY and CDR2 SMNVEV (reference sequence). V lost 4 bases, J lost 2 bases, and 15 bases lay in between. The CDR3 has 16 residues. As DNA, the CDR3 is TGTGCCAGCAGTTACCGACTTCGAGGGACCTACAATGAGCAGTTCTTC. Its protein product is CASSYRLRGTYNEQFF.

The table lists this clone with a few counts. One end of the junction does not line up with germline, which may come from a read error. This rearrangement joins TRBV2 to TRBJ1-1, with TRBD1 matching 8 bases. Per the germline V gene, CDR1 is SNHLY and CDR2 is FYNNEI. This CDR3 region has 14 residues. The CDR3 loop reads CAGHKDRANAEAFF. The CDR3 nucleotides read TGTGCCGGCCATAAGGACAGGGCGAACGCTGAAGCTTTCTTT.

The rearrangement uses TRBV7-3 and TRBJ1-2; tentatively, D is TRBD1 (5 bases). The CDR3 is made up of 14 amino acids. Trimming removed 2 bases at V and 6 bases at J, with 13 bases between. Germline V gives CDR1 SGHTA, CDR2 FQGTGA. In DNA, the CDR3 is TGTGCCAGCAGCTTATGGGGGGGGGAAAATGGCTACACCTTC. Translation: CASSLWGGENGYTF. Filled out from reference TRBV7-3 and TRBJ1-2, the complete variable domain reads GAGVSQTPSNKVTEKGKYVELRCDPISGHTALYWYRQSLGQGPEFLIYFQGTGAADDSGLPNDRFFAVRPEGSVSTLKIQRTERGDSAVYLCASSLWGGENGYTFGSGTRLTVV.

The chain combines TRBV13 with TRBJ2-7; TRBD1 is a possible D gene (6 bases). The length of the CDR3 is 13 residues. Germline V gene lookup returns CDR1 PRHDT and CDR2 FYEKMQ (reference sequence). The ends were cut back, 0 bases at V and 6 bases at J, with 9 bases in the middle. CDR3 coding DNA: TGTGCCAGCAGCTTAGGGGGGGCTGTCGAGCAGTACTTC. Protein: CASSLGGAVEQYF. The variable domain in full, completed from reference TRBV13 and TRBJ2-7, reads AAGVIQSPRHLIKEKRETATLKCYPIPRHDTVYWYQQGPGQDPQFLISFYEKMQSDKGSIPDRFSAQQFSDYHSELNMSSLELGDSALYFCASSLGGAVEQYFGPGTRLTVT.

The table lists this clone with a count of one. The chain couples TRBV5-6 to TRBJ1-5; 7 bases match TRBD1. The V and J ends lost 2 bases and 7 bases, in that order; junction bases with no gene match: 12. The CDR3 sequence is 16 residues long. The germline V gene encodes CDR1 SGHDT and CDR2 YYEEEE. The CDR3 nucleotides are TGTGCCAGCAGCTTAGGGACGACAGGGATCACCCAGCCCCAGCATTTT. This gives the protein CASSLGTTGITQPQHF.

This clone was seen a few times. The V and J genes are TRBV11-2 and TRBJ2-7; possible D gene TRBD2, 5 bases. Germline assignment: CDR1 SGHAT and CDR2 FQNNGV. This CDR3 contains 17 residues. The ends were cut back, 3 bases at V and 3 bases at J, with 21 bases in the middle. The chain's CDR3 is CASSFEGLDRYFYEQYF. The CDR3 DNA sequence: TGTGCCAGCAGCTTTGAAGGACTTGATCGATACTTCTACGAGCAGTACTTC. Looking up the rest from reference TRBV11-2 and TRBJ2-7 gives the full variable domain: EAGVAQSPRYKIIEKRQSVAFWCNPISGHATLYWYQQILGQGPKLLIQFQNNGVVDDSQLPKDRFSAERLKGVDSTLKIQPAKLEDSAVYLCASSFEGLDRYFYEQYFGPGTRLTVT.

The rearrangement joins TRBV4-3 to TRBJ2-7; 8 bases agree with TRBD2. The germline V gene encodes CDR1 LGHNA and CDR2 YSLEER. The CDR3 totals 15 residues. Trimming cost V 3 bases and J 5 bases; bases outside gene matches: 9. CDR3 region: CASSQEGLGRDEQYF. As DNA, the CDR3 is TGCGCCAGCAGCCAGGAGGGACTCGGGAGGGACGAGCAGTACTTC.

The CDR3 is CASSPGQGYGYTF. DNA for the CDR3: TGTGCCAGCAGCCCCGGACAGGGGTATGGCTACACCTTC. The chain is built from TRBV7-3 and TRBJ1-2; 9 positions match TRBD1. The CDR3 sequence is 13 residues long. The ends lost 5 bases at V and 5 bases at J; junction bases unmatched: 3. CDR1 and CDR2 (germline): SGHTA, FQGTGA.

The chain combines TRBV5-4 with TRBJ2-5; 8 bases align to TRBD2. There are 15 residues in the CDR3. CDR1 SGHNT and CDR2 YYREEE come from the germline V gene (reference sequence). The junction had 10 bases not matched to a gene; V was cut back by 6 bases and J by 3 bases. The CDR3 sequence is CASTRELAAEETQYF. The CDR3 coding sequence is TGTGCCAGCACCCGTGAACTAGCGGCAGAAGAGACCCAGTACTTC.

The J gene is TRBJ1-2, the V gene TRBV4-2; D gene unclear. Germline-derived CDR1 and CDR2 are LGHNA and YNFKEQ. Trimming left V 3 bases short and J 0 bases short, with 11 bases between. The CDR3 is 15 amino acids. Written as DNA, the CDR3 is TGTGCCAGCAGCCAGGTCCAGGAAGCTAACTATGGCTACACCTTC. It specifies CASSQVQEANYGYTF.

V gene TRBV7-2 combines with J gene TRBJ1-1; 8 nucleotides line up with TRBD1. Germline V CDR1 and CDR2: SGHTA, FQGNSA. V shed 4 bases and J 5 bases; nucleotides not matched to a gene: 6. This CDR3 has 14 amino acids. CDR3 protein: CASSSRQGLTEAFF. CDR3 sequence (DNA): TGTGCCAGCAGCTCTAGACAGGGGTTAACTGAAGCTTTCTTT.

The gene calls are TRBV19 and TRBJ2-7, with a weak D call TRBD1 (6 bases). The V gene lost 5 bases and the J gene lost 5 bases, with 13 bases spanning the gap. The CDR3 has 13 amino acids. The V gene's germline CDR1 is LNHDA and CDR2 SQIVND (reference sequence). The CDR3 protein is CASSPDSNDEQYF. The CDR3 DNA is TGTGCCAGTAGTCCGGACAGTAACGACGAGCAGTACTTC. Drawing the rest from reference TRBV19 and TRBJ2-7, the complete variable domain is DGGITQSPKYLFRKEGQNVTLSCEQNLNHDAMYWYRQDPGQGLRLIYYSQIVNDFQKGDIAEGYSVSREKKESFPLTVTSAQKNPTAFYLCASSPDSNDEQYFGPGTRLTVT.

The V call is TRBV10-3, the J call TRBJ2-7; 9 bases match TRBD1. Germline assignment: CDR1 ENHRY and CDR2 SYGVKD. There are 15 residues in the CDR3. The trim removed 3 bases at V and 7 bases at J, leaving 10 bases unmatched. CDR3 bases: TGTGCCATCAGTGATCCGGGACAGGGCCTCCAAGAGCAGTACTTC. It encodes CAISDPGQGLQEQYF.

This chain joins TRBV5-1 and TRBJ2-1, with TRBD1 as a possible D gene (6 bases). The CDR3 extends over 15 amino acids. CDR1 is SGHRS, CDR2 YFSETQ, per germline. The ends were cut back, 0 bases at V and 4 bases at J, with 11 bases in the middle. Here the CDR3 reads CASSLDRVQYNEQFF. As DNA, the CDR3 is TGCGCCAGCAGCTTGGACAGGGTCCAATACAATGAGCAGTTCTTC. The full variable domain, its missing parts supplied by reference TRBV5-1 and TRBJ2-1, is KAGVTQTPRYLIKTRGQQVTLSCSPISGHRSVSWYQQTPGQGLQFLFEYFSETQRNKGNFPGRFSGRQFSNSRSEMNVSTLELGDSALYLCASSLDRVQYNEQFFGPGTRLTVL.

The chain recombines TRBV5-1 with TRBJ1-3; 8 nucleotides line up with TRBD1. The V segment lost 4 bases and the J segment 2 bases; nucleotides outside the gene matches: 2. The CDR3 extends over 14 amino acids. Germline V CDR1 and CDR2: SGHRS, YFSETQ. CDR3 amino acids: CASSQQGAGNTIYF. The CDR3 nucleotides are TGCGCCAGCAGCCAACAGGGGGCTGGAAACACCATATATTTT. The complete variable domain, with remaining parts taken from reference TRBV5-1 and TRBJ1-3, reads KAGVTQTPRYLIKTRGQQVTLSCSPISGHRSVSWYQQTPGQGLQFLFEYFSETQRNKGNFPGRFSGRQFSNSRSEMNVSTLELGDSALYLCASSQQGAGNTIYFGEGSWLTVV.

This chain links TRBV18 with TRBJ1-1, with 7 bases identical to TRBD1. V shed 0 bases, J shed 2 bases, and the junction held 6 bases outside the gene matches. Germline CDR1 KGHSH, CDR2 LQKENI. The CDR3 sequence is 16 residues long. DNA for the CDR3: TGTGCCAGCTCACCACCTACAGGGGCCTTAAACACTGAAGCTTTCTTT. It yields the protein CASSPPTGALNTEAFF.

This clone has just one count. J is TRBJ2-7 and V is TRBV10-3; 8 bases fit TRBD1. The CDR3 loop spans 15 amino acids. Germline-derived CDR1 and CDR2 are ENHRY and SYGVKD. The trim removed 1 base at V and 6 bases at J, leaving 8 bases unmatched. CDR3 amino acids: CAISEFQQGVGEQYF. The CDR3 nucleotides are TGTGCCATCAGTGAGTTCCAACAGGGGGTGGGCGAGCAGTACTTC.

The CDR3 DNA sequence: TGTGCCAGTAAGACAGGGGGAGACTACGAGCAGTACTTC. It specifies CASKTGGDYEQYF. The chain is built from TRBV19 and TRBJ2-7, with 9 positions matching TRBD1. This CDR3 is 13 amino acids long. CDR1 LNHDA and CDR2 SQIVND come from the germline V gene (reference sequence). V was clipped by 7 bases and J by 3 bases; unmatched bases: 4. Full variable domain (outside the CDR3, taken from reference TRBV19 and TRBJ2-7): DGGITQSPKYLFRKEGQNVTLSCEQNLNHDAMYWYRQDPGQGLRLIYYSQIVNDFQKGDIAEGYSVSREKKESFPLTVTSAQKNPTAFYLCASKTGGDYEQYFGPGTRLTVT.

The V call is TRBV13, the J call TRBJ1-1; no firm D call. CDR3 length: 11 residues. V gave up 5 bases and J gave up 7 bases, with 8 bases separating them. CDR1 is PRHDT, CDR2 FYEKMQ, per germline (reference sequence). CDR3 bases: TGTGCCAGCAGCAACCAGGATGAAGCTTTCTTT. It encodes CASSNQDEAFF.

The chain has TRBV30 and TRBJ2-7, with 8 bases identical to TRBD1. The CDR3 spans 11 residues. Trimming removed 5 bases from V and 3 bases from J; junction bases left unmatched: 0. From germline, CDR1 is GTSNPN and CDR2 SVGIG (reference sequence). This CDR3 is CAWGQGYEQYF. The CDR3 DNA is TGTGCCTGGGGACAGGGCTACGAGCAGTACTTC.

The CDR3 bases are TGTGCCAGCATTCCTCCCGGACAGCCCAACTATGGCTACACCTTC. The encoded protein is CASIPPGQPNYGYTF. The chain joins TRBV27 to TRBJ1-2, with D perhaps matching TRBD1 (6 bases). V lost 7 bases, J lost 2 bases, and 17 bases lay in between. This CDR3 is 15 amino acids long. Germline assignment: CDR1 MNHEY and CDR2 SMNVEV (reference sequence).

This clone was detected a few times. This sample also contains other DNA sequences that code for the same CDR3. The chain has TRBV5-1 and TRBJ1-3, with a weak D call TRBD1 (6 bases). Trimming left V 3 bases short and J 0 bases short, with 7 bases between. The germline gives CDR1 SGHRS, CDR2 YFSETQ. The CDR3 sequence is 14 residues long. CDR3 in amino acids: CASSSQGSGNTIYF. In nucleotides, the CDR3 is TGCGCCAGCAGCTCACAGGGCTCTGGAAACACCATATATTTT.

V and J are TRBV5-1 and TRBJ2-3, with 13 bases matching TRBD2. J gave up 3 bases and V 5 bases, and 12 bases lay outside the gene matches. This CDR3 has 18 amino acids. The germline gives CDR1 SGHRS, CDR2 YFSETQ. CDR3 bases: TGCGCCAGCAGATTTAGCCTACTAGCGGGAGGGCCAACAGATACGCAGTATTTT. This sequence encodes CASRFSLLAGGPTDTQYF.